What follows describes a single T cell receptor (beta chain). This record belongs to a study of blood T cells in healthy people across ages. The use of a sample-barcoded 5' primer and a J-beta primer mix characterized a second PCR of roughly 6 to 11 cycles. TCRdb re-called the 5' RACE reads through MiXCR, storing one row per CDR3 protein. The sample contains approximately 1.5 million distinct CDR3 sequences, 34% of which appear only once. The trim removed 4 bases at V and 5 bases at J, leaving 9 bases unmatched. CDR3 length equals 16 residues. The germline CDR1 and CDR2 sequences are LGHNA and YNFKEQ.

The sequence was collected from a woman in her twenties or thirties in good health. The chain combines TRBV4-2 with TRBJ2-5; 11 bases agree with TRBD2. Sequencing input: blood. The CDR3 DNA reads TGTGCCAGCAGCCCACTAGCGGGGGACCGCCGGGAGACCCAGTACTTC. As protein: CASSPLAGDRRETQYF.